The rows below give T cell receptor beta chains drawn from one sample of a study of blood T cell repertoires in COVID-19. Here immunoSEQ multiplex PCR was the method, and the copy in TCRdb shows in-frame clones only, minus some. The sample has some 300,000 clones, roughly 84% seen once; the top ten hold approximately 1%. The sample consisted of PBMCs or T cells enriched from blood (not recorded which). These receptors all come from a woman in her thirties who had recovered from COVID-19. Each CDR3 is given with its conserved first and last residue. A D gene is named only where the DNA matches it firmly. A row's size may be missing; if present it is once, few, many or a size class.

v_gene: TRBV6-5; abundance: .; j_gene: TRBJ1-1; d_gene: TRBD1; CDR3nt: TGTGCCAGCAGAGCCGGGACAGAGGTCACTGAAGCTTTCTTT; CDR3aa: CASRAGTEVTEAFF
v_gene: TRBV5-4; abundance: few; j_gene: TRBJ2-7; d_gene: TRBD2; CDR3nt: TGTGCCAGCAGCTGGGGGGGGACGAGCTCCTACGAGCAGTACTTC; CDR3aa: CASSWGGTSSYEQYF
v_gene: TRBV5-1; abundance: .; j_gene: TRBJ1-2; d_gene: TRBD1; CDR3nt: TGCGCCAGCAGCTCGACAGGGGCCGCCGAACTCGGCTACACCTTC; CDR3aa: CASSSTGAAELGYTF
v_gene: TRBV9; abundance: .; j_gene: TRBJ1-4; d_gene: .; CDR3nt: TGTGCCAGCAGCGATCCGGTAGAAGGGCAGGGCAATGAAAAACTGTTTTTT; CDR3aa: CASSDPVEGQGNEKLFF
v_gene: TRBV4-3; abundance: .; j_gene: TRBJ1-6; d_gene: TRBD1; CDR3nt: TGCGCCAGCAGCCAAGAATTTGGACAGGGTTATTCACCCCTCCACTTT; CDR3aa: CASSQEFGQGYSPLHF
v_gene: TRBV5-1; abundance: .; j_gene: TRBJ2-5; d_gene: .; CDR3nt: TGCGCCAGCAGCTTGGCTGGACAAGGTCAAGAGACCCAGTACTTC; CDR3aa: CASSLAGQGQETQYF
v_gene: TRBV18; abundance: .; j_gene: TRBJ1-1; d_gene: TRBD1; CDR3nt: TGTGCCAGCTCAGAAGACAGGGTGAACACTGAAGCTTTCTTT; CDR3aa: CASSEDRVNTEAFF
v_gene: TRBV4-3; abundance: .; j_gene: TRBJ1-5; d_gene: .; CDR3nt: TGCGCCAGCAGCCAGGGCTCCGAACAGCCCCAGCATTTT; CDR3aa: CASSQGSEQPQHF
v_gene: TRBV4-1; abundance: .; j_gene: TRBJ2-2; d_gene: .; CDR3nt: TGCGCCAGCAGCCAGACCCAGGGAATACGGACCGGGGAGCTGTTTTTT; CDR3aa: CASSQTQGIRTGELFF
v_gene: TRBV2; abundance: .; j_gene: TRBJ2-7; d_gene: .; CDR3nt: TGTGCCAGCTACGACCTCGTAAACAGGGTCGAGCAGTACTTC; CDR3aa: CASYDLVNRVEQYF
v_gene: TRBV28; abundance: .; j_gene: TRBJ2-7; d_gene: TRBD1; CDR3nt: TGTGCCAGCAGTTCCCCCTCCGGGACAGGGAGGTACGAGCAGTACTTC; CDR3aa: CASSSPSGTGRYEQYF
v_gene: TRBV6-5; abundance: .; j_gene: TRBJ2-7; d_gene: TRBD2; CDR3nt: TGTGCCAGCGGCGGTGGACTAGCGGGGACCTACGAGCAGTACTTC; CDR3aa: CASGGGLAGTYEQYF
v_gene: TRBV27; abundance: .; j_gene: TRBJ1-5; d_gene: .; CDR3nt: TGTGCCAGCAGTTTATCTCCTAATTCGGCAGGGAATCAGCCCCAGCATTTT; CDR3aa: CASSLSPNSAGNQPQHF
v_gene: TRBV11-2; abundance: few; j_gene: TRBJ2-7; d_gene: TRBD1; CDR3nt: TGTGCCAGCAGCTTAGGAACCGGGACAGGGTACGAGCAGTACTTC; CDR3aa: CASSLGTGTGYEQYF
v_gene: TRBV5-6; abundance: .; j_gene: TRBJ1-5; d_gene: TRBD1; CDR3nt: TGTGCCAGCAGCTGGACAGGGGGCCGCTGGGTGTATAGCAATCAGCCCCAGCATTTT; CDR3aa: CASSWTGGRWVYSNQPQHF